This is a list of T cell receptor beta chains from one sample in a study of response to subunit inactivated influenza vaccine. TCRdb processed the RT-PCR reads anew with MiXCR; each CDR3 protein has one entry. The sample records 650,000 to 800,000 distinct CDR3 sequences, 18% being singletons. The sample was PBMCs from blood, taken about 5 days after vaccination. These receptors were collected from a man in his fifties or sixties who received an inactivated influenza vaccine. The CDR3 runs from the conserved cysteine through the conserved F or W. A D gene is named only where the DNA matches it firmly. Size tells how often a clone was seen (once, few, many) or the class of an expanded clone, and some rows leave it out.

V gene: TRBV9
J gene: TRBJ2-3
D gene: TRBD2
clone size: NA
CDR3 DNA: TGTGCCAGCAGCACTGCTGGCGGGGGGGTTGATACGCAGTATTTT
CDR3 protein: CASSTAGGGVDTQYF

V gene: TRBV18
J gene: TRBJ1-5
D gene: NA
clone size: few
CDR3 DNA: TGTGCCAGCTCAGAGGGGGACTCCGTGGGTCAGCCCCAGCATTTT
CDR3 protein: CASSEGDSVGQPQHF

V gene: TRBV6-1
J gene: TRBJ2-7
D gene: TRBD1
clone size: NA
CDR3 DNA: TGTGCCAGCAGTCGGGACAGGTTAAACTACGAGCAGTACTTC
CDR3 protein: CASSRDRLNYEQYF

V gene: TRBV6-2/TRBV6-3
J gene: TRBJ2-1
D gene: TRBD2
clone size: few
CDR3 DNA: TGTGCCAGCAGTTCCCGCGGCGGGAGCTTCACGAGGAATGAGCAGTTCTTC
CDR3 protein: CASSSRGGSFTRNEQFF

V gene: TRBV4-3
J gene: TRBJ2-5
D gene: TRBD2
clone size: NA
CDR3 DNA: TGCGCCAGCAGCCAGGAAACTAGCGGGGTGGTCCAAGAGACCCAGTACTTC
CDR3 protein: CASSQETSGVVQETQYF

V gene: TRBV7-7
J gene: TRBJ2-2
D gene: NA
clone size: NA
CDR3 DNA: TGTGCTAGCAGCCCACGGACAGCCGGGGAGCTGCTTTTT
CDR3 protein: CASSPRTAGELLF

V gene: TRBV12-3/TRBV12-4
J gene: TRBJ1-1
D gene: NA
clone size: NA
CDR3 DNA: TGTGCCAGCAGTTTGGGGGGCGCGTTGAGGTCTGAAGCTTTCTTT
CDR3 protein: CASSLGGALRSEAFF

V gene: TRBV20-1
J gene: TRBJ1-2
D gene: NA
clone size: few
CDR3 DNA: TGCAGTGCAAGGACAGACAGCTATGGCTACACCTTC
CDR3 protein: CSARTDSYGYTF

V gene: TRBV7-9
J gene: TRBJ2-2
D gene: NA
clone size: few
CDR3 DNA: TGTGCCAGCATCCCTGGCAGGGTGGACACCGGGGAGCTGTTTTTT
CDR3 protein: CASIPGRVDTGELFF

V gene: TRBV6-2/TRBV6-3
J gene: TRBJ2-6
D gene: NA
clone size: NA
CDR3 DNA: TGTGCCAGCAGTTATAGTCGACGGACCTCTGGGGCCAACGTCCTGACTTTC
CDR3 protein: CASSYSRRTSGANVLTF

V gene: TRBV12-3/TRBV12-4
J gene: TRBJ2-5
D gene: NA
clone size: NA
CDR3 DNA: TGTGGCAGCACCATACAATGGACGAACCAAGAGACCCAGTACTTC
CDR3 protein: CGSTIQWTNQETQYF

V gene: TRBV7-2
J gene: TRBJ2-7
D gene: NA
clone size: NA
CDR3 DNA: TGTGCCAGCAGCGAGACAGGATACGAGCAGTACTTC
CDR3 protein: CASSETGYEQYF

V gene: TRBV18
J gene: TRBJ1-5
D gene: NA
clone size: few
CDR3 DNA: TGTGCCAGCTCACCAGGGGACGATCGCAATCAGCCCCAGCATTTT
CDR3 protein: CASSPGDDRNQPQHF

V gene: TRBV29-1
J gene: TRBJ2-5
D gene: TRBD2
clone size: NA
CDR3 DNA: TGCAGCGTTGACGGTGGACTAGCGGGAGGGGTAGAGACCCAGTACTTC
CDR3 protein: CSVDGGLAGGVETQYF

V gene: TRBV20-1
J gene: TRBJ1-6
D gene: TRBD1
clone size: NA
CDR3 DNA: TGCAGTGCTAGAGACCGACAGGGGGCTTCACCCCTCCACTTT
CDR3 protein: CSARDRQGASPLHF

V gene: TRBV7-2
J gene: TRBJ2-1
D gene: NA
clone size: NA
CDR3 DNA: TGTGCCAGCAGCAAGTGGGAGGGGGACTACAATGAGCAGTTCTTC
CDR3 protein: CASSKWEGDYNEQFF

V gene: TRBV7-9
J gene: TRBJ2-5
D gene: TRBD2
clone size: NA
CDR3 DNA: TGTGCCAGCCGGATTCCGAGCGGGAGGGCCCAAGAGACCCAGTACTTC
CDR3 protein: CASRIPSGRAQETQYF

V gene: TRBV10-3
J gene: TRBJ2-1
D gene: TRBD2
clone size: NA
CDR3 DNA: TGTGCCATCAGTGGGGGACTAGCGGGGAATAAACCCTACAATGAGCAGTTCTTC
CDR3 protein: CAISGGLAGNKPYNEQFF

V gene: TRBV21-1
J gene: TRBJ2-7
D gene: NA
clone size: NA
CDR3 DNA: TGTGCCAGCCTAAGACAGGTCTACGAGCAGTACTTC
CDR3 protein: CASLRQVYEQYF

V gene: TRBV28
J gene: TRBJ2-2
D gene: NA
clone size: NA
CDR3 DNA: TGTGCCAGCAGTTCGATACCGGGACAGAACACCGGGGAGCTGTTTTTT
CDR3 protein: CASSSIPGQNTGELFF

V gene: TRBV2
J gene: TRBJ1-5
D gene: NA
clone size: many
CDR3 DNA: TGTGCCAGCAGTGAAGACGGGAGATTGCCCCAGCATTTT
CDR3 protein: CASSEDGRLPQHF

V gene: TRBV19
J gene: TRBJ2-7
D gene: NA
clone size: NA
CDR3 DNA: TGTGCCAGTAGTATCGCCGGACATGCCTACGAGCAGTACTTC
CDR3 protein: CASSIAGHAYEQYF

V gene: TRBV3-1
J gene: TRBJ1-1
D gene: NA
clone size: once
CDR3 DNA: TGTGCGCCCGGGACCGCGAGCACTGAAGCTTTCTTT
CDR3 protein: CAPGTASTEAFF

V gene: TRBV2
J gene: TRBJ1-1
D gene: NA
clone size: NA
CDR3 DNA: TGTGCCAGCAGTGAAAGCGTGGGGATTGGGGCGAACACTGAAGCTTTCTTT
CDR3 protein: CASSESVGIGANTEAFF

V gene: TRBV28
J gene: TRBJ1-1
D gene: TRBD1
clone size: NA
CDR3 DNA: TGTGCCAGCAGTCCCACGGACAGGGGGGCTTTCTTT
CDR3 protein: CASSPTDRGAFF

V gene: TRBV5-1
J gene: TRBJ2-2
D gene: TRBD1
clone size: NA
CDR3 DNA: TGCGCCAGCAGCTTGGGAACAGGGGGAACAACGAACACCGGGGAGCTGTTTTTT
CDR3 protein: CASSLGTGGTTNTGELFF

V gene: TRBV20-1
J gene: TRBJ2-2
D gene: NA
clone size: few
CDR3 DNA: TGCAGTGCTAGAGAAGGGACGGCGAACACCGGGGAGCTGTTTTTT
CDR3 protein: CSAREGTANTGELFF

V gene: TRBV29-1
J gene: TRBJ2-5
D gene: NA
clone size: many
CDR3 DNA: TGCAGCGTTGACTTGGGACGTGGAGAGACCCAGTACTTC
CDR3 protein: CSVDLGRGETQYF

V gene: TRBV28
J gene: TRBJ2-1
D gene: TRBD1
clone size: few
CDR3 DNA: TGTGCCAGCAGTTCCGAGGGGGCCGGGGATGAGCAGTTCTTC
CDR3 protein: CASSSEGAGDEQFF

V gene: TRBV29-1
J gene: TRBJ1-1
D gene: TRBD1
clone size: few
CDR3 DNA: TGCAGCGGGACCGGGACAGGGAACATGAACACTGAAGCTTTCTTT
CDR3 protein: CSGTGTGNMNTEAFF

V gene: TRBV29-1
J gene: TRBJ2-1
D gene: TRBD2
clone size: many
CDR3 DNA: TGCAGCGCCCGACGAAGACTAGCGGGGAACAATGAGCAGTTCTTC
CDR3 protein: CSARRRLAGNNEQFF

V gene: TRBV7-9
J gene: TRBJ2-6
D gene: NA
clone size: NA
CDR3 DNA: TGTGCCAGCAGCGTAAGGGGGGACTCTGGGGCCAACGTCCTGACTTTC
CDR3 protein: CASSVRGDSGANVLTF

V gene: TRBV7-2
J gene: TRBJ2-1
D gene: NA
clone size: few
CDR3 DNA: TGTGCCAGCAGCATTCGGCGGACGAGCTCCTACAATGAGCAGTTCTTC
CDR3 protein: CASSIRRTSSYNEQFF

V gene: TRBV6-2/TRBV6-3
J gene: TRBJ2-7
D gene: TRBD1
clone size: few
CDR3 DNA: TGTGCCAGCAGTTTCTTGGGACAGTACGAGCAGTACTTC
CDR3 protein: CASSFLGQYEQYF

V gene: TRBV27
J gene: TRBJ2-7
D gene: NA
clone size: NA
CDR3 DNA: TGTGCCAGCAGATCCCGACCTGGGGTAGCCTTTTACGAGCAGTACTTC
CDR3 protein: CASRSRPGVAFYEQYF

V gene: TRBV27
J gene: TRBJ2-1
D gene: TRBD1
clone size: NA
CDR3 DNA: TGTGCCAGCAGCCCCACTGATCCAGGGACAGGGGGCTACAATGAGCAGTTCTTC
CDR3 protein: CASSPTDPGTGGYNEQFF

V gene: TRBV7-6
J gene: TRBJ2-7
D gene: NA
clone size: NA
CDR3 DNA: TGTGCCAGCAGCTTAGCGCAGAGGGGGGGCTCCTACGAGCAGTACTTC
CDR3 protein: CASSLAQRGGSYEQYF

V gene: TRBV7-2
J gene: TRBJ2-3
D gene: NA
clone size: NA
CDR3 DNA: TGTGCCAGCAGTCAAGTCGTCCTTACAGATACGCAGTATTTT
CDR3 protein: CASSQVVLTDTQYF

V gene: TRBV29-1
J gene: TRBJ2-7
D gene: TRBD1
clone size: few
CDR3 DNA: TGCAGCGTCTACTTGGGACAGGGGAATTACGAGCAGTACTTC
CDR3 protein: CSVYLGQGNYEQYF

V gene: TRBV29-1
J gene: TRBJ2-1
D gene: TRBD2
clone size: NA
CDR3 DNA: TGCAGCGTTGAAAGCCTCCCGCGGGGGGGAAGAAATGAGCAGTTCTTC
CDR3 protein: CSVESLPRGGRNEQFF

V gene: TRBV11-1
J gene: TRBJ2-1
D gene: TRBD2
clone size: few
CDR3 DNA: TGTGCCAGCAGCTACGGGGCTAGCGGGGCTTACAATGAGCAGTTCTTC
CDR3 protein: CASSYGASGAYNEQFF

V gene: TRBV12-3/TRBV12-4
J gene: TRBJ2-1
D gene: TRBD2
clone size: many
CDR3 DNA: TGTGCCAGCAGTATAAGCGGGGGGTTTAATGAGCAGTTCTTC
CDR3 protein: CASSISGGFNEQFF

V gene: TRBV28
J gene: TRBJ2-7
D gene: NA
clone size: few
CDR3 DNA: TGTGCCAGCTCGAAGCATGGCGAGCAGTACTTC
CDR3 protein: CASSKHGEQYF

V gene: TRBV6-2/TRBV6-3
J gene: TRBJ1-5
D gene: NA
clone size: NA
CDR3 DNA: TGTGCCACCTTGCTTCGATCCCGGGACCCTAGCAATCAGCCCCAGCATTTT
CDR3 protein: CATLLRSRDPSNQPQHF

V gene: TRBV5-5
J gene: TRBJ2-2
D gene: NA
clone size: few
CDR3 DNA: TGTGCCAGCAGCTTGGTAGGAGGGCAGTCGAACACCGGGGAGCTGTTTTTT
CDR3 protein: CASSLVGGQSNTGELFF

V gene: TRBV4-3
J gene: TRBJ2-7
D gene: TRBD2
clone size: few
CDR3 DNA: TGCGCCAGCAGCCAAGTTTGGACTAGCGGGAGTCTCTACGAGCAGTACTTC
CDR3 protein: CASSQVWTSGSLYEQYF

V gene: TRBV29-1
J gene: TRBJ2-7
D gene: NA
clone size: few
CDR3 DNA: TGCAGCGCTGCCGACAATTCCTACGAGCAGTACTTC
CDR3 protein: CSAADNSYEQYF

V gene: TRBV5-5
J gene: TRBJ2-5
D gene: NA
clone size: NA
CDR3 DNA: TGTGCCAGCAGCAAGGGACGCAACCAAGAGACCCAGTACTTC
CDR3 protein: CASSKGRNQETQYF